The 20 T cell receptor beta chains below all came from one sample that was sequenced in a study of tumor-infiltrating lymphocytes in primary liver carcinoma. Starting material for RNA and DNA co-extraction consisted of about 17-32 mg of unsorted bulk tissue. A primer matching the constant region was used to make TCR beta cDNA from approximately 520 ng of total RNA. For TCR beta, libraries were produced by three nested multiplex PCR rounds using slightly modified ARM-PCR. A C-beta reverse primer and TRBV1-TRBV30 forward primers served in each of the first two PCR rounds, at 10 cycles apiece. MiXCR, run by TCRdb on the multiplex PCR reads, gives a single entry per CDR3 protein. The sample records some 20,000 distinct CDR3 sequences, 79% being singletons. Sequenced material: liver tumor tissue from sampling region 4. This sample's subset: tumor region T4, right-lateral pole. The source of these receptors is a woman in her twenties or thirties with primary liver carcinoma and hepatitis B virus infection.

With regard to this clonotype: Its ends do not fully match the called genes, so a read error is possible. The chain employs TRBV6-6 and TRBJ1-5; 10 nucleotides agree with TRBD1. CDR3 length: 15 residues. CDR1 and CDR2 (germline): MNHNY, SVGAGI (reference sequence). The CDR3 DNA sequence: TGTGCCAGCAGTTACTTGACAGGGGGCAATCAGCCCCAACATTTT. Translating gives CASSYLTGGNQPQHF.

As for this clonotype: Because the CDR3 is missing its conserved closing phenylalanine or tryptophan, this is likely a read error. The J gene is TRBJ2-2, the V gene TRBV11-1, with D unresolved. Germline lookup yields CDR1 SGHAT and CDR2 FQDESV (reference sequence). The CDR3 extends over 16 amino acids. Trimming left V 5 bases short and J 6 bases short, with 19 bases between. CDR3 in DNA: TGTGCCAGCAGCAGGGTTATGGCAGGAGTGCCCGGGGAGCTGTTTTCT. Its protein is CASSRVMAGVPGELFS.

This clonotype was observed once. At one boundary the junction diverges from the germline segment, which might be a read error. This chain connects TRBV28 to TRBJ1-6, with unresolved D. Germline CDR1 MDHEN, CDR2 SYDVKM. The CDR3 consists of 14 residues. The CDR3, as DNA: TGTGCCGGCAGTGGACTATCCGGAACTTCACCCCTCCACTTC. Translated: CAGSGLSGTSPLHF.

This clonotype was observed a single time. Since a much larger clone is just one base distant, this may be a read error. The chain employs TRBV11-2 and TRBJ1-4; 7 nucleotides line up with TRBD1. In germline, CDR1 is SGHAT, CDR2 FQNNGV. CDR3 length: 13 residues. The CDR3 here is CVSSSRDSEKLLF. CDR3 DNA sequence: TGTGTCAGCAGCTCCCGGGACAGTGAAAAACTGTTGTTT.

Concerning this clonotype itself: The germline gene is not matched at one end of the junction; a read error may be the cause. This chain connects TRBV11-3 to TRBJ2-1, with D possibly TRBD2 on 7 matching bases. In germline, CDR1 is SGHNT, CDR2 YENEEA. The CDR3 contains 17 residues. The CDR3 DNA reads as TGTACCAGCAGCTCCCGGGGGGCGCGGACCATGGGCAATGAGCACTTCTTC. It is translated as CTSSSRGARTMGNEHFF. The full variable domain, its missing parts supplied by reference TRBV11-3 and TRBJ2-1, is EAGVVQSPRYKIIEKKQPVAFWCNPISGHNTLYWYLQNLGQGPELLIRYENEEAVDDSQLPKDRFSAERLKGVDSTLKIQPAELGDSAVYLCTSSSRGARTMGNEHFFGPGTRLTVL.

V is TRBV28 and J is TRBJ1-1, with TRBD1 as a possible D gene (6 bases). This CDR3 comprises 14 residues. Trimming pared 10 bases from V and 0 bases from J, leaving 15 bases between. Per germline, CDR1 MDHEN and CDR2 SYDVKM. CDR3 coding DNA: TGTGCCATAAGACACAGGGTTATGAACACTGAAGCTTTCTTT. Its translation: CAIRHRVMNTEAFF.

Note on this clonotype: Germline is not matched at one junction end, which may reflect a read error. The CDR3 region is CASSFRGQSNHEQYF. The CDR3 bases are TGTGCTAGCAGTTTTCGGGGGCAGAGTAATCACGAGCAGTACTTC. The chain is built from TRBV12-3 or TRBV12-4 and TRBJ2-7, with D perhaps matching TRBD1 or TRBD2 (6 bases each). This CDR3 is built from 15 residues.

For this clonotype: This CDR3 is missing its conserved last phenylalanine or tryptophan, likely due to a read error. The chain has TRBV6-5 and TRBJ1-1, with a possible D match to TRBD1 (6 bases). Germline V gives CDR1 MNHEY, CDR2 SVGAGI. The CDR3 has 13 amino acids. The CDR3 loop is CTSSWNRDADAFS. Here the CDR3 DNA reads TGTACCAGCAGTTGGAACAGGGACGCTGATGCTTTCTCT.

In the case of this clonotype: The junction does not match germline at one end; this may be a read error. The CDR3 protein is CASSVDGHPPPTDMQYF. CDR3 sequence (DNA): TGTGCCAGCAGCGTGGACGGACACCCTCCACCCACGGATATGCAGTATTTT. This chain uses TRBV5-4 with TRBJ2-3; tentative D call: TRBD1 (5 bases). The CDR3 is made up of 17 amino acids. From germline, CDR1 is SGHNT and CDR2 YYREEE (reference sequence). Supplemented by reference TRBV5-4 and TRBJ2-3, the full variable domain reads ETGVTQSPTHLIKTRGQQVTLRCSSQSGHNTVSWYQQALGQGPQFIFQYYREEENGRGNFPPRFSGLQFPNYSSELNVNALELDDSALYLCASSVDGHPPPTDMQYFGPGTRLTVL.

As regards this clonotype: Sequence at one end of the junction differs from germline and may be a read error. The rearrangement joins TRBV4-1 to TRBJ2-5; TRBD2 aligns across 7 bases. The CDR3 spans 15 residues. Germline V gene lookup returns CDR1 MGHRA and CDR2 YSYEKL. CDR3 bases: TGCGCCAGCAGCCACGGCGGGGGTAGTATAGAGACCCAATACTTC. Translation: CASSHGGGSIETQYF.

As concerns this clonotype: Given a much more abundant clone one base away, this may be a read error. This chain uses TRBV7-8 with TRBJ2-2, with 12 bases matching TRBD2. The CDR3 length is 18 residues. The germline CDR1 and CDR2 sequences are SGHVS and FQNEAQ. The CDR3 DNA sequence: TGTGCCAGCAGCTCCTTTAGACTAGCGGGAGAGGACACCGGGGAGCACCTTTTT. This codes for CASSSFRLAGEDTGEHLF.

As concerns this clonotype: The junction and the germline gene differ at one end; a read error may be behind it. The chain carries TRBV4-3 and TRBJ1-2, with TRBD1 matching 8 bases. Germline CDR1 LGHNA, CDR2 YSLEER. The CDR3 covers 15 residues. CDR3 sequence (DNA): TGCGTCAGCAGCCAAGACAGGGGCAGGGTGGATGGCTACGCCTTC. Protein product: CVSSQDRGRVDGYAF.

Concerning this clonotype: The CDR3 ends on some other residue instead of the conserved phenylalanine or tryptophan, so this is likely a read error. This chain connects TRBV16 to TRBJ1-6; D uncertain. CDR1 is KGHSY, CDR2 FQNENV, per germline. The CDR3 extends over 13 amino acids. The germline V and J ends were trimmed by 0 bases and 5 bases, with 2 bases remaining between them. CDR3 sequence reads: CASSQSHNSPLHL. CDR3 bases: TGTGCCAGCAGCCAATCACATAATTCACCCCTCCACTTA.

About this clonotype: Mismatch with germline at one junction end may stem from a read error. This chain joins TRBV25-1 and TRBJ2-2; D is possibly TRBD1 (5 bases). Germline assignment: CDR1 MGHDK and CDR2 SYGVNS. The CDR3 spans 16 residues. The CDR3 nucleotides read TGTGCCCTTCAGGGCGCTTCGTCACCTTACACCTGGGAGCTGTTTTTT. The encoded protein is CALQGASSPYTWELFF.

Worth noting for this clonotype: Given the absence of the conserved phenylalanine or tryptophan at the CDR3 end, a read error is likely. Because the CDR3's place on the DNA is in doubt, the DNA is left out and the CDR3 is given as listed by TCRdb. The CDR3 protein is CASSQDQWTGREQYL. The rearrangement links TRBV4-3 to TRBJ2-7; TRBD1 was called by the table and not checked on the DNA. Germline lookup yields CDR1 LGHNA and CDR2 YSLEER. With termini counted, the CDR3 has 15 amino acids.

In the case of this clonotype: A junction boundary mismatches the germline segment, possibly from a read error. This chain joins TRBV11-2 and TRBJ2-3; D gene ambiguous. The germline gives CDR1 SGHAT, CDR2 FQNNGV. This CDR3 spans 14 amino acids. CDR3 in DNA: TGTGCCAGCAGCCCACGAAGTCACACAGATACTCAGTATTTT. It encodes CASSPRSHTDTQYF.

A word on this clonotype: At one of its ends the junction is not consistent with the germline gene, which may arise from a read error. V is TRBV5-4 and J is TRBJ2-3; tentatively, D is TRBD1 (5 bases). Germline V gene lookup returns CDR1 SGHNT and CDR2 YYREEE (reference sequence). The CDR3 spans 17 residues. The chain's CDR3 is CASSVDGHAPATDTQCF. CDR3 sequence (DNA): TGTGCCAGCAGCGTAGACGGACACGCTCCAGCCACAGATACGCAGTGTTTT.

As for this clonotype: The junction differs from germline at one of its ends, possibly a read error. The chain is built from TRBV5-6 and TRBJ2-2; maybe TRBD2 (5 bases). The germline CDR1 and CDR2 sequences are SGHDT and YYEEEE. The CDR3 spans 15 residues. The CDR3 sequence is CASSLALRVTGELSF. As DNA, the CDR3 is TGTGCCAGCAGCTTGGCACTCAGAGTTACCGGGGAGTTGTCTTTT. The full variable domain, completed using reference TRBV5-6 and TRBJ2-2, is DAGVTQSPTHLIKTRGQQVTLRCSPKSGHDTVSWYQQALGQGPQFIFQYYEEEERQRGNFPDRFSGHQFPNYSSELNVNALLLGDSALYLCASSLALRVTGELSFGEGSRLTVL.

This sequence joins TRBV12-3 or TRBV12-4 and TRBJ2-1; 12 nucleotides align to TRBD2. The CDR3 loop spans 14 amino acids. The V and J ends lost 9 bases and 6 bases, in that order; junction bases with no gene match: 6. The CDR3 protein is CASDPLAGGNEQFF. Written as DNA, the CDR3 is TGTGCCAGTGATCCACTAGCGGGGGGCAATGAGCAGTTCTTC.

The V gene is TRBV11-2, the J gene TRBJ2-2, with D possibly TRBD1 on 5 matching bases. The CDR3 sequence is 15 residues long. Looked up from germline, CDR1 is SGHAT and CDR2 is FQNNGV. Trimming cost V 0 bases and J 4 bases, with 9 bases left between them. CDR3 sequence: CASSLESGFTGELFF. The CDR3 nucleotides read TGTGCCAGCAGCTTAGAGTCAGGGTTCACCGGGGAGCTGTTTTTT.